Following are 23 T cell receptor beta chains from one sample sequenced in a study of identical twins. TCRdb processed the 5' RACE reads anew with MiXCR; each CDR3 protein has one entry. The profile shows 700,000 to 950,000 distinct CDR3 sequences, roughly an eighth of them singletons. This sample also belongs to another study, concerning yellow fever vaccine responses in identical twins.

The source material was PBMCs. Every receptor here comes from a woman aged 18 to 35 in good health.

This clonotype occurred a few times. The V gene is TRBV15, the J gene TRBJ1-2; 7 bases align to TRBD1. Germline CDR1 LNHNV, CDR2 YYDKDF (reference sequence). The trim removed 4 bases at V and 7 bases at J, leaving 15 bases unmatched. CDR3 length equals 16 residues. The CDR3 is CATSKEPPDRDGGYTF. CDR3 in DNA: TGTGCCACCAGCAAAGAGCCACCCGACAGGGATGGTGGCTACACCTTC.

As to this clonotype: A read error may produce the germline difference seen at one junction end. The CDR3 sequence is CTSSLSPGLLLPSNEQFF. The DNA of the CDR3 is TGTACCAGCAGTTTAAGTCCGGGACTCCTGCTTCCTTCCAATGAGCAGTTCTTC. The chain is built from TRBV3-1 and TRBJ2-1; D may be TRBD2 (6 bases). The CDR3 sequence is 18 residues long. From germline, CDR1 is LGHDT and CDR2 YNNKEL (reference sequence).

This clonotype has only a few counts. The chain uses TRBV7-9 and TRBJ1-2, with no clear D. This CDR3 contains 13 residues. The V and J ends lost 2 bases and 8 bases respectively, with 12 bases between them. Germline loops: CDR1 SEHNR, CDR2 FQNEAQ (reference sequence). The CDR3 protein is CASSLSDARGYTF. The CDR3, as DNA: TGTGCCAGCAGCTTATCTGACGCGAGGGGCTACACCTTC.

This clonotype showed up many times. The chain links TRBV5-1 to TRBJ2-1; TRBD1 aligns across 7 bases. After removal of 0 bases from V and 2 bases from J, the junction contained 5 bases not matched to a gene. The CDR3 runs to 16 residues. Germline lookup yields CDR1 SGHRS and CDR2 YFSETQ. The CDR3: CASSLAGGQPYNEQFF. The DNA for the CDR3 is TGCGCCAGCAGCTTGGCAGGGGGACAGCCCTACAATGAGCAGTTCTTC. The full variable domain, with the rest looked up from reference TRBV5-1 and TRBJ2-1, is KAGVTQTPRYLIKTRGQQVTLSCSPISGHRSVSWYQQTPGQGLQFLFEYFSETQRNKGNFPGRFSGRQFSNSRSEMNVSTLELGDSALYLCASSLAGGQPYNEQFFGPGTRLTVL.

At least ten counts were recorded for this clonotype. This chain joins TRBV5-5 and TRBJ2-5, with 7 bases aligning to TRBD1. In germline, CDR1 is SGHKS, CDR2 YYEKEE (reference sequence). CDR3 size: 14 residues. Trimming cost V 0 bases and J 3 bases; bases outside gene matches: 2. CDR3 in DNA: TGTGCCAGCAGCTTGGGGGACAGAGAAGAGACCCAGTACTTC. It yields the protein CASSLGDREETQYF.

V usage is TRBV20-1 and J usage is TRBJ2-2; D is undetermined. Trimming pared 3 bases from V and 6 bases from J, leaving 5 bases between. This CDR3 is built from 11 residues. Germline-derived CDR1 and CDR2 are DFQATT and SNEGSKA (reference sequence). The CDR3 loop is CSASSSGELFF. The CDR3 DNA follows: TGCAGTGCTAGTAGTTCCGGGGAGCTGTTTTTT.

At least ten counts were recorded for this clonotype. The V call is TRBV5-1, the J call TRBJ2-2, with D possibly being TRBD2 (6 bases). V was clipped by 4 bases and J by 4 bases, with 14 bases between them. In germline, CDR1 is SGHRS, CDR2 YFSETQ. The CDR3 spans 15 residues. The CDR3 DNA follows: TGCGCCAGCAGCCCGGGAGTATCCAGCACCGGGGAGCTGTTTTTT. This codes for CASSPGVSSTGELFF.

This clonotype came up a few times. V is TRBV28 and J is TRBJ1-2; 8 nucleotides align to TRBD1. J lost 3 bases, V lost 6 bases, and 6 bases had no gene match. Germline V CDR1 and CDR2: MDHEN, SYDVKM. The CDR3 loop spans 14 amino acids. In DNA, the CDR3 is TGTGCCAGCAGAGCCCTGACAGGGGACTATGGCTACACCTTC. The encoded protein is CASRALTGDYGYTF.

This clonotype has more than one count but fewer than ten. The chain uses TRBV7-9 and TRBJ2-1, with D unresolved. This CDR3 has 15 residues. Germline values: CDR1 SEHNR, CDR2 FQNEAQ (reference sequence). V was trimmed by 3 bases and J by 9 bases, leaving 18 bases between them. CDR3 loop: CASSLEPLMGGEQFF. CDR3 in DNA: TGTGCCAGCAGCTTGGAACCCCTAATGGGTGGTGAGCAGTTCTTC.

This clonotype has just a few counts. The chain employs TRBV18 and TRBJ1-5, with D perhaps TRBD1 (5 bases). V lost 3 bases to trimming and J lost 0 bases, with 9 bases between them. Germline V gene lookup returns CDR1 KGHSH and CDR2 LQKENI. The CDR3 has 15 residues. The CDR3 region is CASSPGQFSNQPQHF. DNA for the CDR3: TGTGCCAGCTCACCGGGGCAGTTTAGCAATCAGCCCCAGCATTTT.

This clonotype has just a few counts. This chain uses TRBV3-1 with TRBJ2-1; 10 bases are a match to TRBD2. The CDR3 sequence is 17 residues long. The V gene's germline CDR1 is LGHDT and CDR2 YNNKEL (reference sequence). The V and J ends lost 0 bases and 7 bases, in that order; junction bases with no gene match: 9. The CDR3, as DNA: TGTGCCAGCAGCCAAGATTTTAGCGGGAGGACGGGGAATGAGCAGTTCTTC. Translation: CASSQDFSGRTGNEQFF.

This clonotype was observed a handful of times. The rearrangement joins TRBV4-1 to TRBJ1-5; 9 bases are a match to TRBD1. The germline V gene has CDR1 MGHRA and CDR2 YSYEKL. The CDR3 sequence is 15 residues long. The V gene end was trimmed by 5 bases and the J gene end by 7 bases; junction bases not matched to a gene: 9. This CDR3 reads CASSYGTGMGQPQHF. CDR3 nucleotides: TGCGCCAGCAGCTACGGGACAGGGATGGGACAGCCCCAGCATTTT.

This clonotype has just a few counts. This chain links TRBV6-1 with TRBJ2-1; unclear D gene. This CDR3 contains 12 residues. Germline CDR1 is MNHNS and CDR2 is SASEGT. The V gene lost 7 bases and the J gene lost 5 bases, with 9 bases spanning the gap. This chain's CDR3 is CASKKGNNEQFF. Written as DNA, the CDR3 is TGTGCCAGCAAAAAAGGTAACAATGAGCAGTTCTTC.

This clonotype was found a few times. The V and J genes are TRBV6-1 and TRBJ1-1; unclear D gene. The CDR3 has 14 residues. V was shortened by 2 bases and J by 8 bases, with 15 bases between the two germline ends. Germline V CDR1 and CDR2: MNHNS, SASEGT. The CDR3 here is CASSERGQTSEAFF. CDR3 coding DNA: TGTGCCAGCAGTGAACGAGGCCAGACAAGCGAAGCTTTCTTT.

This clonotype has just a few counts. The gene calls are TRBV5-1 and TRBJ2-7, with 15 bases identical to TRBD2. Trimming took 3 bases from V and 3 from J; bases not matched to a gene: 4. Germline V gives CDR1 SGHRS, CDR2 YFSETQ. CDR3 size: 16 residues. The CDR3 DNA reads TGCGCCAGCAGCTCGGGACTAGCGGGGGGTTTCTACGAGCAGTACGTC. Encoded protein: CASSSGLAGGFYEQYV.

The chain employs TRBV10-2 and TRBJ2-3; D possibly matches TRBD1 or TRBD2 (5 bases each). Between the trimmed V and J ends, which lost 10 bases and 4 bases, there was a span of 15 bases. Germline CDR1 and CDR2: WSHSY and SAAADI. The length of the CDR3 is 13 residues. The CDR3 loop reads CAIRNWGSDTQYF. The CDR3 nucleotides read TGCGCCATCCGAAATTGGGGGTCAGATACGCAGTATTTT.

J is TRBJ1-1 and V is TRBV7-9; the match to TRBD1 covers 8 bases. Germline V gene lookup returns CDR1 SEHNR and CDR2 FQNEAQ (reference sequence). J gave up 3 bases and V 11 bases, and 11 bases lay outside the gene matches. The CDR3 covers 14 residues. CDR3 bases: TGTGCCGCGACAGGGGCAGGGGGGTACACTGAAGCTTTCTTT. It specifies CAATGAGGYTEAFF.

This clonotype came up a few times. The J gene is TRBJ2-7, the V gene TRBV4-1, with 7 bases that match TRBD2. Unmatched junction bases numbered 5, after V lost 1 base and J lost 2 bases. The CDR3 is 15 amino acids. Per germline, CDR1 MGHRA and CDR2 YSYEKL. The DNA of the CDR3 is TGCGCCAGCAGCCAAGCCGCTGGACTAGCCTACGAGCAGTACTTC. Its protein is CASSQAAGLAYEQYF.

The J gene is TRBJ2-1, the V gene TRBV7-2, with D tentatively TRBD1 (6 bases). From germline, CDR1 is SGHTA and CDR2 FQGNSA. With 3 bases removed from V and 4 bases from J, the gap between germline ends came to 10 bases. The CDR3 covers 14 residues. CDR3: CASSFRDTYNEQFF. The CDR3 DNA follows: TGTGCCAGCAGCTTCCGGGACACGTACAATGAGCAGTTCTTC.

The chain recombines TRBV27 with TRBJ1-2; 8 nucleotides match TRBD1. The CDR3 consists of 14 residues. Germline V lookup: CDR1 MNHEY, CDR2 SMNVEV (reference sequence). The ends lost 3 bases at V and 9 bases at J; junction bases unmatched: 9. The CDR3 DNA reads as TGTGCCAGCAGTTTGAGGACAGGGCTTTTGCGCTACACCTTC. Its translation: CASSLRTGLLRYTF.

The table lists this clonotype with a few counts. This chain uses TRBV6-2 or TRBV6-3 with TRBJ2-5; 14 bases align to TRBD2. V dropped 6 bases and J dropped 4; count of bases not matched to a gene: 13. CDR1 MNHEY and CDR2 SVGEGT come from the germline V gene. The CDR3 runs to 18 residues. Here the CDR3 reads CASSRRRGLAGVGETQYF. CDR3 sequence (DNA): TGTGCCAGCAGCCGCCGTCGGGGACTAGCGGGAGTAGGAGAGACCCAGTACTTC.

This clonotype has a handful of counts. This chain links TRBV11-3 with TRBJ2-2, with TRBD2 matching over 10 bases. Germline CDR1 SGHNT, CDR2 YENEEA. The CDR3 loop spans 17 amino acids. Trimming cost V 3 bases and J 4 bases; bases outside gene matches: 8. The CDR3 spells CASSFSSGSLPTGELFF. CDR3 bases: TGTGCCAGCAGCTTCTCTAGCGGGAGTCTGCCCACCGGGGAGCTGTTTTTT. Variable domain in full (rest from reference TRBV11-3 and TRBJ2-2): EAGVVQSPRYKIIEKKQPVAFWCNPISGHNTLYWYLQNLGQGPELLIRYENEEAVDDSQLPKDRFSAERLKGVDSTLKIQPAELGDSAVYLCASSFSSGSLPTGELFFGEGSRLTVL.

The chain links TRBV5-6 to TRBJ1-5; no clear D gene. The V gene lost 4 bases and the J gene lost 9 bases, with 11 bases spanning the gap. Germline V lookup: CDR1 SGHDT, CDR2 YYEEEE. The CDR3 sequence is 12 residues long. CDR3 coding DNA: TGTGCCAGCAGCCTAGGGTGGGGGCCCCAGCATTTT. Protein sequence: CASSLGWGPQHF.